This T cell receptor (beta chain) is from a study of blood T cell repertoires in COVID-19. As for the study in general: Whether acute or convalescent, the COVID-19 samples came from the United States, Italy and Spain.

Trimming removed 1 base from V and 6 bases from J, with 7 bases in between. The CDR3 covers 12 residues. How the authors handled the data: Cell counts per sample came from amplifying reference gene primers. Generated by immunoSEQ multiplex PCR, the TCRdb table keeps only in-frame clones and is missing some. That table furnishes V, J and clone size, whereas the DNA furnished D and trimming. The sample includes 130,000 to 150,000 clones, 81% of them seen just once. This clone was detected only a few times. The source is a human donor with acute or convalescent COVID-19. The donor label of this sample is uncertain. Specimen: peripheral blood. The chain uses TRBV12-3 or TRBV12-4 and TRBJ2-7, with D perhaps matching TRBD1 (5 bases). CDR3: CASSLEGVEQYF. The CDR3 DNA sequence: TGTGCCAGCAGTTTAGAAGGGGTCGAGCAGTACTTC.